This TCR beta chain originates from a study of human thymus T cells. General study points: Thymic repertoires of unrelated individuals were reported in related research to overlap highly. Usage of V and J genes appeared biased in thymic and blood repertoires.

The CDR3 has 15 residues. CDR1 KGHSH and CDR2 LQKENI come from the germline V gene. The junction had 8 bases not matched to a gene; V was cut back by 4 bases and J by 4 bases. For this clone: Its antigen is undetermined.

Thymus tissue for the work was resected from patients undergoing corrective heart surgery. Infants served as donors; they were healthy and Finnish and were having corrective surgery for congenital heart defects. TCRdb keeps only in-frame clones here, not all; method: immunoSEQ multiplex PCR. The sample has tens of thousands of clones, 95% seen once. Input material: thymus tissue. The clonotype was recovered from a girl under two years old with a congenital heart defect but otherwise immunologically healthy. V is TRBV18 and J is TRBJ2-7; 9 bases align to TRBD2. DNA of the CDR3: TGTGCCAGCTCACGGTCTAGCGGGGATTGGTACGAGCAGTACTTC. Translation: CASSRSSGDWYEQYF. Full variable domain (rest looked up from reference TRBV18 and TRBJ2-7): NAGVMQNPRHLVRRRGQEARLRCSPMKGHSHVYWYRQLPEEGLKFMVYLQKENIIDESGMPKERFSAEFPKEGPSILRIQQVVRGDSAAYFCASSRSSGDWYEQYFGPGTRLTVT.